The present entry profiles one T cell receptor beta chain with its context. This specimen comes from a study of T-cell reconstitution after alpha-beta-depleted transplantation in children. Molecular barcoding with unique molecular identifiers was used for the TCRbeta library. TCRdb ran MiXCR on the PCR reads and lists one entry per CDR3 protein. Among about 540,000 distinct CDR3 sequences listed, 15% to 20% were seen once. Germline CDR1 SGHRS, CDR2 YFSETQ. The V end was cut by 0 bases, the J end by 4 bases, with 11 bases between. This CDR3 is built from 14 residues. This TCR came from a human donor who donated a stem cell graft to a child with acute lymphoblastic leukemia. The rearrangement uses TRBV5-1 and TRBJ2-7, with a tentative D call TRBD2 (5 bases). This material consisted of PBMCs from the stem cell graft donor, taken from the stem cell graft. This CDR3 is CASSLAGTRYEQYF. CDR3 DNA: TGCGCCAGCAGCTTGGCGGGCACTAGATACGAGCAGTACTTC. The entire variable domain, with the rest obtained from reference TRBV5-1 and TRBJ2-7, is as follows: KAGVTQTPRYLIKTRGQQVTLSCSPISGHRSVSWYQQTPGQGLQFLFEYFSETQRNKGNFPGRFSGRQFSNSRSEMNVSTLELGDSALYLCASSLAGTRYEQYFGPGTRLTVT.